Below are 17 T cell receptor beta chains sequenced from a single sample in a study of metastatic and nonmetastatic thyroid tumors. Until they underwent thyroid surgery, no patient had received any treatment. TCRdb reanalyzed the PCR reads with MiXCR. The sample lists more than 9,500 clones; under 35% were seen once. The specimen was tumor tissue. The receptor source for this set is a female donor with papillary thyroid cancer or a benign thyroid nodule (not recorded which). Some clones in this sample may be carry-over from other donors' samples.

This clone has at least ten counts. V is TRBV6-6 and J is TRBJ2-1; 7 bases match TRBD1. V was clipped by 7 bases and J by 0 bases; unmatched bases: 12. Germline CDR1 is MNHNY and CDR2 is SVGAGI (reference sequence). CDR3 length: 17 amino acids. In DNA form, the CDR3 reads TGTGCCAGCAACCAACGGACAGGCTCGAGCTCCTACAATGAGCAGTTCTTC. Residues: CASNQRTGSSSYNEQFF.

This clone has ten or more counts. This chain uses TRBV5-1 with TRBJ1-1; 7 nucleotides agree with TRBD1. CDR1 is SGHRS and CDR2 is YFSETQ in the germline V gene. With V trimmed by 0 bases and J by 0 bases, 5 bases remained unmatched. There are 16 residues in the CDR3. CDR3 sequence: CASSLDGRGMNTEAFF. CDR3 in DNA: TGCGCCAGCAGCTTGGACGGCAGGGGGATGAACACTGAAGCTTTCTTT.

The chain links TRBV30 to TRBJ1-3, with D perhaps matching TRBD1 (6 bases). This CDR3 has 15 amino acids. Trimming pared 8 bases from V and 2 bases from J, leaving 19 bases between. CDR1 is GTSNPN, CDR2 SVGIG, per germline (reference sequence). In DNA form, the CDR3 reads TGTGCCAGTAGTTCGCTCGGGACACCTGGAAACACCATATATTTT. Translating gives CASSSLGTPGNTIYF.

This clone showed up many times. J is TRBJ2-1 and V is TRBV2; the match to TRBD2 covers 14 bases. Germline V gene data show CDR1 as SNHLY and CDR2 as FYNNEI. The CDR3 spans 16 residues. Unmatched junction bases numbered 9, after V lost 7 bases and J lost 7 bases. The CDR3 nucleotides are TGTGCCAGCACTCTAGGGACTAGCGGGAGTAAGAATGAGCAGTTCTTC. It yields the protein CASTLGTSGSKNEQFF.

The V and J genes are TRBV13 and TRBJ2-7; TRBD1 is a possible D gene (6 bases). Germline CDR1 and CDR2: PRHDT and FYEKMQ (reference sequence). Trimming pared 5 bases from V and 4 bases from J, leaving 9 bases between. This CDR3 contains 12 residues. The CDR3 spells CASSEDRYEQYF. CDR3 nucleotides: TGTGCCAGCAGCGAAGACAGGTACGAGCAGTACTTC.

By share, this clone counts as medium-sized. The chain uses TRBV20-1 and TRBJ1-2, with D perhaps TRBD1 (6 bases). This CDR3 comprises 17 residues. Trimming pared 6 bases from V and 4 bases from J, leaving 27 bases between. CDR1 is DFQATT, CDR2 SNEGSKA, per germline (reference sequence). The CDR3 region is CSAQAQGTSGPGYGYTF. CDR3 bases: TGCAGTGCCCAGGCCCAGGGGACCTCGGGGCCCGGCTATGGCTACACCTTC.

This clone has more than one count but fewer than ten. The chain is built from TRBV7-2 and TRBJ2-7; D gene ambiguous. The germline V gene encodes CDR1 SGHTA and CDR2 FQGNSA. V was shortened by 4 bases and J by 4 bases, with 5 bases between the two germline ends. This CDR3 has 11 amino acids. CDR3 protein: CASSSYYEQYF. CDR3 sequence (DNA): TGTGCCAGCAGCTCCTATTACGAGCAGTACTTC.

By sample fraction, this clone is large (0.1 to 1%). This chain links TRBV7-2 with TRBJ2-1; D remains unclear. CDR1 SGHTA and CDR2 FQGNSA come from the germline V gene. Trimming shortened V by 3 bases and J by 4 bases, and 4 bases separated the two germline ends. This CDR3 spans 12 amino acids. The CDR3 nucleotides read TGTGCCAGCAGCTTCTATTACAATGAGCAGTTCTTC. Its translation is CASSFYYNEQFF.

CDR3 in amino acids: CASSYNGARETQYF. As DNA, the CDR3 is TGTGCCAGCAGTTATAATGGGGCCCGAGAGACCCAGTACTTC. The V call is TRBV7-2, the J call TRBJ2-5, with a possible D match to TRBD1 (5 bases). V was trimmed by 6 bases and J by 4 bases, leaving 15 bases between them. The germline V gene has CDR1 SGHTA and CDR2 FQGNSA. CDR3 length equals 14 residues. Drawing the rest from reference TRBV7-2 and TRBJ2-5, the complete variable domain is GAGVSQSPSNKVTEKGKDVELRCDPISGHTALYWYRQSLGQGLEFLIYFQGNSAPDKSGLPSDRFSAERTGGSVSTLTIQRTQQEDSAVYLCASSYNGARETQYFGPGTRLLVL.

V gene TRBV7-2 combines with J gene TRBJ1-6; D ambiguous. Germline V lookup: CDR1 SGHTA, CDR2 FQGNSA. This CDR3 contains 15 residues. V was pared by 1 base and J by 5 bases, with 9 bases between. The CDR3 DNA follows: TGTGCCAGCAGCTTAGGTGCCCGGAATAATTCACCCCTCCACTTT. Protein sequence: CASSLGARNNSPLHF. Variable domain in full (rest from reference TRBV7-2 and TRBJ1-6): GAGVSQSPSNKVTEKGKDVELRCDPISGHTALYWYRQSLGQGLEFLIYFQGNSAPDKSGLPSDRFSAERTGGSVSTLTIQRTQQEDSAVYLCASSLGARNNSPLHFGNGTRLTVT.

This clone is labeled as medium-sized. The chain recombines TRBV6-1 with TRBJ1-1; D is ambiguous. The V gene lost 4 bases and the J gene lost 1 base, with 7 bases spanning the gap. Germline V gene data show CDR1 as MNHNS and CDR2 as SASEGT. The CDR3 has 13 amino acids. The DNA of the CDR3 is TGTGCCAGCAGTGTGAAGGGGAACACTGAAGCTTTCTTT. The encoded protein is CASSVKGNTEAFF.

This clone was counted many times. This chain connects TRBV7-2 to TRBJ1-3; TRBD1 is a possible D gene (5 bases). Trimming took 5 bases from V and 7 from J, leaving 12 bases between them. Germline-derived CDR1 and CDR2 are SGHTA and FQGNSA. This CDR3 is built from 13 residues. The CDR3 region is CASSPGPRNTIYF. CDR3 DNA sequence: TGTGCCAGCAGCCCGGGACCGAGGAACACCATATATTTT.

In its sample, this clone was seen a few times. This chain joins TRBV6-9 and TRBJ2-7, with unresolved D. Germline CDR1 is MNHGY and CDR2 is SVAAGI. With 6 bases removed from V and 4 bases from J, the gap between germline ends came to 7 bases. This CDR3 comprises 11 residues. The CDR3 protein is CASSYQYEQYF. CDR3 sequence (DNA): TGTGCCAGCAGCTACCAATACGAGCAGTACTTC.

Sample share makes this clone medium-sized (0.01 to 0.1%). This chain joins TRBV20-1 and TRBJ2-1, with 10 bases matching TRBD2. From germline, CDR1 is DFQATT and CDR2 SNEGSKA (reference sequence). This CDR3 has 17 amino acids. V trimming: 0 bases; J trimming: 6 bases; junction bases outside the gene matches: 11. CDR3 DNA: TGCAGTGCTAGAGATCACCTAGCGGGAGCAATGCCCAATGAGCAGTTCTTC. Its translation is CSARDHLAGAMPNEQFF.

This clone occurred many times. The gene calls are TRBV12-3 or TRBV12-4 and TRBJ1-2; TRBD1 matches 9 bases. V dropped 5 bases and J dropped 4; count of bases not matched to a gene: 5. The length of the CDR3 is 14 residues. Here the CDR3 reads CASSHRGPGYGYTF. The DNA of the CDR3 is TGTGCCAGCAGTCACAGGGGGCCTGGCTATGGCTACACCTTC.

This clone was picked up many times. The chain's CDR3 is CASSPLPRDLQETQYF. CDR3 sequence (DNA): TGTGCCAGCAGCCCACTTCCTCGGGACCTTCAAGAGACCCAGTACTTC. The V call is TRBV7-9, the J call TRBJ2-5; D could derive from TRBD1 or TRBD2 (5 bases each). Trimming shortened V by 5 bases and J by 2 bases, and 18 bases separated the two germline ends. The germline V gene has CDR1 SEHNR and CDR2 FQNEAQ (reference sequence). The CDR3 extends over 16 amino acids.

This clone occurred a few times. The chain combines TRBV7-6 with TRBJ1-1, with D possibly being TRBD1 (5 bases). This CDR3 has 16 amino acids. With 1 base removed from V and 3 bases from J, the gap between germline ends came to 15 bases. Germline values: CDR1 SGHVS, CDR2 FNYEAQ. CDR3 nucleotides: TGTGCCAGCAGCTTAGGCGGGGGTATGAGGTACACTGAAGCTTTCTTT. It specifies CASSLGGGMRYTEAFF.